This T cell receptor beta chain derives from a study of beta chain features in type 1 diabetes. Study-level information: Sorted cells from all samples, numbering roughly 100,000,000, were examined.

A note on this clone: Its antigen is unknown.

What was sequenced were expressed TCRB transcripts, since all of the isolated RNA had been reverse transcribed. Assay used: immunoSEQ multiplex PCR; TCRdb lists only in-frame clones, some missing. The sample lists 850,000 to 900,000 clones; roughly a sixth were seen once. There was one heparinised blood draw per donor, averaging around 100 mL. This CDR3 has 17 residues. V was pared by 0 bases and J by 1 base, with 7 bases of the junction left unmatched. The germline V gene has CDR1 KGHSH and CDR2 LQKENI. Whole-study findings and limits: Healthy donors had naive, central memory and Treg TCRB repertoires that appeared less similar than those seen among patients.

The receptor was derived from a woman under 30 in good health. The sequenced material came from naive CD4+ T cells from blood. The rearrangement joins TRBV18 to TRBJ2-5; 8 bases match TRBD2. The CDR3 DNA reads TGTGCCAGCTCACCACCCAGCGAGCGGGGGATCCAAGAGACCCAGTACTTC. It translates to CASSPPSERGIQETQYF.